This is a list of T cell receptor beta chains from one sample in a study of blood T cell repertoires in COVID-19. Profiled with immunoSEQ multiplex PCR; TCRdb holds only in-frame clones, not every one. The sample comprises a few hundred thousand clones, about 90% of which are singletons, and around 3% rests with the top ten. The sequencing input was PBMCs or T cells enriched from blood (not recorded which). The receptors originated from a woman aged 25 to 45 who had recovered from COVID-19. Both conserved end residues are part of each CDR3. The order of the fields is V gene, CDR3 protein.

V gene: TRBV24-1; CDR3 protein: CATSFSANTGELFF
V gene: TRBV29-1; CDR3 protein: CSVVAQGGEKLFF
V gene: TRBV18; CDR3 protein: CASSPRGERDTQYF
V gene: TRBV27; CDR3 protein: CASRVTATGELFF
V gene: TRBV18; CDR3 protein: CASSPDRGEPQHF
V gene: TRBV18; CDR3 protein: CASSPGAGELFF
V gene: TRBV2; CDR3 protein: CASTTGIGTGELFF
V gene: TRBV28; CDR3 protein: CASSSGQGSNYGYTF
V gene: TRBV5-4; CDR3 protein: CASSLVSVAGGEGNTQYF
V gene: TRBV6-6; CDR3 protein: CASSLRQNTEKLFF
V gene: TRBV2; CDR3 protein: CASSLLTGTNYGYTF
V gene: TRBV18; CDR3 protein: CASSPGQILYGYTF
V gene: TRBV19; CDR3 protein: CASTKSRGGNQPQHF
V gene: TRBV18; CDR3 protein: CASSQRSSGRVDAYEQYF
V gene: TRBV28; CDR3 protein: CASSIAGAPYGYTF
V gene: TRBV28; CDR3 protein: CAGSGTSKETQYF
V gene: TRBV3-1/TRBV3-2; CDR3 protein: CASSPTSGSWGTDTQYF
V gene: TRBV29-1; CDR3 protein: CSGQGDEQFF
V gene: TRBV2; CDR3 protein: CASSGGQGRGYTF
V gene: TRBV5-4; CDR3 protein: CASRLRGQGLEEQYF
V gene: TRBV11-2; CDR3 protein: CASSFTTRHNYNEQFF
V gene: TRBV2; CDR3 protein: CASIKDGLAGDNEQFF
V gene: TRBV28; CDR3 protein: CASSLSRLNTEAFF
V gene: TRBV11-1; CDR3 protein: CASSFTGRGGDGYTF
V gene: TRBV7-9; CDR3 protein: CASSSRDDREDGEAFF
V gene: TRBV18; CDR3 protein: CASSDRVLKGNQPQHF
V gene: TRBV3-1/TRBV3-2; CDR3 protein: CASTGQGALRTEAFF
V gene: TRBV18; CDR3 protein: CASSPSTSGGDETQYF
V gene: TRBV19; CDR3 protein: CASTPLAGGNNEQFF
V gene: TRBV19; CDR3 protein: CASSLPRAVRNYGYTF
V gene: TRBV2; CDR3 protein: CASSTWDTNTEAFF
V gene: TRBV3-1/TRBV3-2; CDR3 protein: CASSQVWASGSREQYF
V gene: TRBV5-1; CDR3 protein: CASSLLAGVNTGELFF
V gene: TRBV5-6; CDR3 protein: CASSRVDRYSYEQYF
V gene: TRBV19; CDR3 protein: CASSSRQGGNQPQHF
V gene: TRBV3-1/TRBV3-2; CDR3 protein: CASSRGQTGANVLTF
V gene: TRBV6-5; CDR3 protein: CASSYVGQADTRELFF
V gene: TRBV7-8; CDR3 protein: CASSSDHPGANTEAFF
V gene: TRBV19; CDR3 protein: CASSPRSYEQYF
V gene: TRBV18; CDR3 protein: CASSPLGGATASGKLFF